The sample holds one count of the clone carrying this T cell receptor beta chain. TCRdb keeps only in-frame clones here, not all; method: immunoSEQ multiplex PCR. The table has 15,000 to 20,000 clones, roughly 87% seen once. The entry originates in a study of blood T cell repertoires in COVID-19. Study in general: PBMCs, B-cell-depleted T cells, or T cells were the source of the cDNA or gDNA that made up the material.

The sequenced sample was peripheral blood. The clonotype originates from a man aged 45-65 years with active COVID-19.

The CDR3 bases are TGTGCCAGCAGTACCGACAGAGCTTGGCCCCAGCATTTT. It codes for CASSTDRAWPQHF. The rearrangement links TRBV6-6 to TRBJ1-5; possibly TRBD1 for D (5 bases). The CDR3 length is 13 residues. The germline V gene encodes CDR1 MNHNY and CDR2 SVGAGI (reference sequence). V was trimmed by 5 bases and J by 9 bases, leaving 14 bases between them.